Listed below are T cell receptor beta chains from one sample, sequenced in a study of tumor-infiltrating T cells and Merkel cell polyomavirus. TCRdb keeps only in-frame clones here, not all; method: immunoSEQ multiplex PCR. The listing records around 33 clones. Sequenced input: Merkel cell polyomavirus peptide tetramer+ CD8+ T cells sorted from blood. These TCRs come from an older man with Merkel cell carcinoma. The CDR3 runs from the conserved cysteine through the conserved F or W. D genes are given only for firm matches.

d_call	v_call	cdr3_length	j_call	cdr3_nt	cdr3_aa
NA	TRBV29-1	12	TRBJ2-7	TGCAGCGTGGGGGCCTCAGACTACGAGCAGTACTTC	CSVGASDYEQYF
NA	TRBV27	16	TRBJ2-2	TGTGCCAGCATTGGTGGCAGGGCTATGAACACCGGGGAGCTGTTTTTT	CASIGGRAMNTGELFF
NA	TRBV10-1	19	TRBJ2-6	TGCGCCAGCAGTAATATCTCAAGATCGCACAAAAGTCGGGCCAACGTCCTGACTTTC	CASSNISRSHKSRANVLTF
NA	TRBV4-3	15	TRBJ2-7	TGCGCCAGCAGCCAAGAATTTGGGGGCGCCTACGAGCAGTACTTC	CASSQEFGGAYEQYF
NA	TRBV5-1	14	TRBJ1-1	TGCGCCAGCAGCTTGGCCGAGATCAAGAAAGAAGCTTTCTTT	CASSLAEIKKEAFF
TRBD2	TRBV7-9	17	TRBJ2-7	TGTGCCAGCAGCTCCCCCGGGGGGAGGCCTCGTTCTCACGAGCAGTACTTC	CASSSPGGRPRSHEQYF
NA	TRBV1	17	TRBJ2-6	TGCACCAGCAGTCACCATTGTGCACAAAGTCGGGCCAACGTCCTGACTTTC	CTSSHHCAQSRANVLTF
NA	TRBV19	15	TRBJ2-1	TGTGCCAGTAGTATAGACAGTGGGAGACACAATGAGCAGTTCTTC	CASSIDSGRHNEQFF